This T cell receptor (beta chain) was found in a study of T cells in Graves' hyperthyroidism and ophthalmopathy. Study at large: Once the initial diagnosis was made, peripheral blood was obtained before any treatment. General observations from the study: Among thyroid clonotypes expanded above 0.001, most also appeared in blood.

The study left out patients who had uncontrolled infection, other autoimmune disease, pregnancy or lactation. This clonotype was detected ten times or more. Its antigen is undetermined. The V end lost 2 bases, the J end lost 5 bases, and 0 bases lay between the germline ends. CDR1 is SNHLY, CDR2 FYNNEI, per germline. The CDR3 has 10 residues. Amplification yielded TCR beta CDR3 regions, with RNA transcripts as the source. First-round RT-PCR with HTBI primers amplified the TCR CDR3 region. Each CDR3 protein gets one entry after TCRdb re-called the multiplex PCR reads with MiXCR. The sample holds under 350,000 distinct CDR3 sequences, about 14% seen once.

The chain is built from TRBV2 and TRBJ1-1; D is undetermined. The sequence was obtained from a woman in her twenties or thirties with Graves' hyperthyroidism that later progressed to Graves' ophthalmopathy. Sequencing was performed on blood. The CDR3 nucleotides are TGTGCCAGCAGTGAAACTGAAGCTTTCTTT. Translating gives CASSETEAFF.